Sequencing of this T cell receptor beta chain was carried out in a study of blood T cells in healthy people across ages. Alongside a J-beta primer mix, a sample-barcoded 5' primer served in a second PCR lasting roughly 7 to 11 cycles. A template-switch adaptor containing 12 random nucleotides labeled each cDNA molecule. TCRdb recomputed calls from the 5' RACE reads with MiXCR, one row per CDR3 protein. This repertoire shows roughly 800,000 distinct CDR3 sequences, roughly 60% found once; its top ten account for about 20%. This clonotype has just one count. Germline V gene data show CDR1 as DFQATT and CDR2 as SNEGSKA (reference sequence). V gave up 6 bases and J gave up 11 bases; unmatched junction bases: 21. The CDR3 consists of 15 residues.

The TCR originated in a man aged 25 to 45 in good health. Sequenced input: blood. V gene TRBV20-1 combines with J gene TRBJ2-5; 7 bases are a match to TRBD2. CDR3 sequence reads: CSAPPGTTGLAEQYF. The CDR3, as DNA: TGCAGTGCGCCTCCCGGGACTACGGGCCTGGCTGAGCAGTACTTC.